This T cell receptor beta chain originates from a study of OX40 agonist ivuxolimab in advanced cancers. For the wider study: Ivuxolimab was an agonistic, fully human IgG2 monoclonal antibody directed against OX40 (CD134), a costimulatory receptor. Intravenous ivuxolimab was administered to patients every 2 weeks at six dose levels: 0.01, 0.1, 0.3, 1.5, 3 and 10 mg/kg. Among the 50 to 55 dose-escalation patients, about 20 had hepatocellular carcinoma, around 15 melanoma, 9 renal cell carcinoma and 9 head and neck cancer. A male proportion of 82.7% and a mean age of around 60 years, ranging from about 23 to 90, were recorded for the dose-escalation cohort. Prior anti-PD-1, anti-PD-L1 or anti-CTLA-4 therapy was permitted, and 40% of dose-escalation patients had received checkpoint inhibitors. Partial responses were achieved by three dose-escalation patients, of whom one had hepatocellular carcinoma and two had cutaneous melanoma. Peripheral TCRbeta sequencing was intended to test whether TCR sequence diversity was altered and clonal T-cell expansion was caused by ivuxolimab. The monotherapy dose-escalation portion (N of about 50 patients) of the phase I ivuxolimab trial is reported in the paper.

The trial excluded patients who had a history of autoimmune disease or who were on systemic immunosuppression. In every dose cohort, peripheral blood was drawn for TCR sequencing at baseline, cycle 4 day 1, and cycle 7 day 1. Samples came from an open-label, multicenter, first-in-human phase I dose-escalation trial of ivuxolimab. Adults with locally advanced or metastatic melanoma, renal cell carcinoma, hepatocellular carcinoma or head and neck squamous cell carcinoma were enrolled in the trial. Before TCR sequencing, CD4+ T cells and CD8+ T cells from peripheral blood were sorted into separate populations. Here is what the overall study found, with its caveats: After ivuxolimab, more expanded clones were found on average in CD8+ T cells than in CD4+ T cells. At doses of 0.1 to 3.0 mg/kg, clonal expansion of both CD4+ and CD8+ T cells in blood was seen between baseline and week 6. Which antigens the clonally expanded peripheral T cells were specific for was not determined. Low levels of normalized T-cell clonal expansion were also shown by some nonresponding patients. In partial responders in the 0.1-3.0 mg/kg groups, normalized peripheral clonal expansion was found to be among the lowest, especially among CD8+ T cells.

V was cut back by 5 bases and J by 4 bases, leaving a gap of 17 bases between them. The CDR3 runs 15 amino acids, cysteine and phenylalanine included. Only CDR3 DNA remains: 45 bases, in frame from the first base. The germline V gene (reference sequence) gives CDR1 as GTSNPN and CDR2 as SVGIG. About this clone itself: What antigen it recognizes has not been identified. Per-base qualities were not stored, and no clone one base away is much larger.

Genomic DNA was extracted from sorted cells for sequencing of the TCRbeta CDR3 region. TCRbeta CDR3 regions were sequenced using the immunoSEQ Assay. TCRdb mirrors the immuneACCESS table, restricted to in-frame sequences. Some clones are absent from its copies; in checked studies, under half trace to an unresolved V gene, and the reason for the others is unknown. In this sample the table shows more than 20,000 clones, about nine tenths of which occur a single time. The ten largest clones take up around 60% of the sample. Here the chain combines TRBV30 and TRBJ2-2; the D call could be TRBD1 or TRBD2, with each sharing 5 bases. The material was CD4+ or CD8+ T cells sorted from blood, obtained in a trial of the OX40 agonist ivuxolimab. This sequence originates from an adult with an advanced solid tumor such as melanoma, head and neck, liver or kidney cancer. Read as DNA, the sequence is TGTGCCTGGTCGGTGGGGCAGGGACGCACCGGGGAGCTGTTTTTT. It is translated as CAWSVGQGRTGELFF.